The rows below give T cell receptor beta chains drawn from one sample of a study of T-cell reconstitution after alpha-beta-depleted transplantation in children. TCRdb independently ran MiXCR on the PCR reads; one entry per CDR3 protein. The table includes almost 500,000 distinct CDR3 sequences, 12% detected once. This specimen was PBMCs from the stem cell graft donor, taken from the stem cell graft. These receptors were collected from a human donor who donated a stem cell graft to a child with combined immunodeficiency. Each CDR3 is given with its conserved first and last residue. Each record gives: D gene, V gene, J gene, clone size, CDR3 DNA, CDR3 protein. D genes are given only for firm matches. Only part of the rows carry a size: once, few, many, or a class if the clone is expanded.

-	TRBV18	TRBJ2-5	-	TGTGCCAGCTCACCACAAGCGGCCCTACAAGAGACCCAGTACTTC	CASSPQAALQETQYF
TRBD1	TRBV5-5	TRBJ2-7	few	TGTGCCAGCAGCTTGGCCCCGGGACAGGGGATCTACGAGCAGTACTTC	CASSLAPGQGIYEQYF
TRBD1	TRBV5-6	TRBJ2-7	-	TGTGCCAGCAGCTTCGGGACAGGGCTTGTCTTACCCGAGCAGTACTTC	CASSFGTGLVLPEQYF
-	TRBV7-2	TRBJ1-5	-	TGTGCCAGCAGCTTAGGCAGCTTGTATAGCAATCAGCCCCAGCATTTT	CASSLGSLYSNQPQHF
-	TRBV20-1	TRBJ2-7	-	TGCAGTGCTAGCAAGGCAGACCCTTTTTACGAGCAGTACTTC	CSASKADPFYEQYF
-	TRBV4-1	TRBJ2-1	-	TGCGCCAGCAGCCAAATAAAGGGGCCTAGCTCCTACAATGAGCAGTTCTTC	CASSQIKGPSSYNEQFF
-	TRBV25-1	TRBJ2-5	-	TGTGCCAGCAGTGAGTTGTCAGGGGAAGAGACCCAGTACTTC	CASSELSGEETQYF
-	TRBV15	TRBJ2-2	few	TGTGCCACCAGCAGAGATAGGAGAACCGGGGAGCTGTTTTTT	CATSRDRRTGELFF
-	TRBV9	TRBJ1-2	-	TGTGCCAGCAGCGTACGGGCAGGGAGCGGCTACACCTTC	CASSVRAGSGYTF
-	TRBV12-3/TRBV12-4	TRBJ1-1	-	TGTGCCAGCCAAGGGGGGGGCCTCAACACTGAAGCTTTCTTT	CASQGGGLNTEAFF
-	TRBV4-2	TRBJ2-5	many	TGTGCCAGCAGCCAAGATACCCGGGCCCATGTGGAGACCCAGTACTTC	CASSQDTRAHVETQYF
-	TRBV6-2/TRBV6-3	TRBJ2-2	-	TGTGCCAGCAGTTACCGAGGTACCCCCGGGGAGCTGTTTTTT	CASSYRGTPGELFF
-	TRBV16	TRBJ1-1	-	TGTGCCAGCAGCCGCTGGACTTCAGGGAGGGAAGCTTTCTTT	CASSRWTSGREAFF
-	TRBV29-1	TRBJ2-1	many	TGCAGCGTTGGTGGAGATGAGCAGTTCTTC	CSVGGDEQFF
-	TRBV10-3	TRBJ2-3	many	TGTGCCATCAGTCCGGACGGCACAGATACGCAGTATTTT	CAISPDGTDTQYF
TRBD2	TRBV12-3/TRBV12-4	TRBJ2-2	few	TGTGCCAGCAGAACCACAGGGACTAGCGGGAGGCAATACACCGGGGAGCTGTTTTTT	CASRTTGTSGRQYTGELFF
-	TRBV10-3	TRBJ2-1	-	TGTGCCGGAAGCGGTGGCTCCTACAATGAGCAGTTCTTC	CAGSGGSYNEQFF
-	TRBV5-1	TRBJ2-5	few	TGCGCCAGCAGCTGGAGACGTCAAGAGACCCAGTACTTC	CASSWRRQETQYF
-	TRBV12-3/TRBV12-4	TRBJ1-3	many	TGTGCCAGCAGTCCGGGACTCGTTGGAAACACCATATATTTT	CASSPGLVGNTIYF
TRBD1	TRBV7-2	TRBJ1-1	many	TGTGCCAGCAGCTTACAGACAGGGTCCACTGAAGCTTTCTTT	CASSLQTGSTEAFF
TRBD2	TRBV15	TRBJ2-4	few	TGTGCCACCAGCAGCAGACTGTGGCGGACTAGCGGGAGGGAAAACATTCAGTACTTC	CATSSRLWRTSGRENIQYF
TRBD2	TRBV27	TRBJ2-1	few	TGTGCCAGCAGTTCCCGGGACTACCACAGGGAGCAGTTCTTC	CASSSRDYHREQFF
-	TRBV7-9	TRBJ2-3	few	TGTGCCAGCAGCTTCACGACAGGAGGAAGCACAGATACGCAGTATTTT	CASSFTTGGSTDTQYF
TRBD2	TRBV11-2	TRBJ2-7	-	TGTGCCAGCAGCTGGGACTACTCCTACGAGCAGTACTTC	CASSWDYSYEQYF
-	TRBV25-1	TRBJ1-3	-	TGTGCCAGCAGTGACCCTACAGGGATCTCTGGAAACACCATATATTTT	CASSDPTGISGNTIYF
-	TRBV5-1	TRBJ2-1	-	TGCGCCAGCAGCCCTGGACAGCCTTTCAATGAGCAGTTCTTC	CASSPGQPFNEQFF
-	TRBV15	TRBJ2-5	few	TGTGCCACCAGCAGAGACCGGGACACCCGGCACTTC	CATSRDRDTRHF
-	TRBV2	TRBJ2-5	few	TGTGCCAGCAAGGCGGGACAGATTATACAAGAGACCCAGTACTTC	CASKAGQIIQETQYF
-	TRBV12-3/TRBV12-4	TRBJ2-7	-	TGTGCCAGCAGTTTAGCTGGGTTAGGCTACGAGCAGTACTTC	CASSLAGLGYEQYF